This T cell receptor (beta chain) was observed in a study of breast tumors, draining lymph nodes, adjacent tissues. Axillary draining lymph nodes of breast cancer patients supplied the node samples. The V and J ends lost 2 bases and 6 bases, in that order; junction bases with no gene match: 6. CDR3 length: 13 amino acids. Germline values: CDR1 DFQATT, CDR2 SNEGSKA (reference sequence). This clonotype was counted at least ten times. Its antigen is not known. Findings of the study overall: The data were judged consistent with most tumor T cells coming from lymph node and expanding in tumor. Tumor repertoires ranked between lymph nodes and nontumor tissue in diversity, with V and J gene preferences.

MiXCR, applied by TCRdb to the multiplex PCR reads, yields one record per CDR3 protein. The sample records some 110,000 distinct CDR3 sequences, less than 40% being singletons. This receptor was taken from a female donor with breast cancer. Some clones in this sample may be carry-over from other donors' samples. The chain uses TRBV20-1 and TRBJ1-2, with TRBD1 matching over 7 bases. The sample was axillary lymph node tissue. The CDR3 protein is CSARLDRVHGYTF. DNA of the CDR3: TGCAGTGCTAGATTAGACAGGGTGCATGGCTACACCTTC.